This note documents a single TCR beta chain sequence. In the original analysis: The assay estimated nucleated cells by amplifying reference gene primers. Assay: immunoSEQ multiplex PCR; the TCRdb copy retains only in-frame clones and omits some. V and J calls and clone size come straight from that table; D and trimming were deduced from the DNA. The table lists around 70,000 clones, 87% of them singletons. These data originate in a study of blood T cell repertoires in COVID-19. Study-wide background: Some COVID-19 samples were acute and others convalescent; all came from the United States, Italy and Spain. Sources were T cells, B-cell-depleted T cells, or PBMCs; the material itself was cDNA or gDNA.

CDR1 is DFQATT, CDR2 SNEGSKA, per germline (reference sequence). V lost 4 bases and J 7 bases, leaving 8 bases between the germline ends. The CDR3 runs to 11 residues. This chain links TRBV20-1 with TRBJ1-5; maybe TRBD1 (5 bases). The TCR comes from a woman aged 80 or older with active or convalescent COVID-19. Sample: peripheral blood. Here the CDR3 DNA reads TGCAGTGCTATTGGGGCGCAGCCCCAGCATTTT. As protein: CSAIGAQPQHF.